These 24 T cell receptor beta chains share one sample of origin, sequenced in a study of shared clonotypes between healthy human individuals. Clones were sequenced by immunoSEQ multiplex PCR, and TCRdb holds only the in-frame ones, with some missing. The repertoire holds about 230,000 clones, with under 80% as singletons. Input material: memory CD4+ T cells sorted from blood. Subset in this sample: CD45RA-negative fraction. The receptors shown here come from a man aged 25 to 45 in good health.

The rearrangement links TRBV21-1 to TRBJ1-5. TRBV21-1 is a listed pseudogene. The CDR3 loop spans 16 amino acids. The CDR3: CASSSVGGVHNQPQHF. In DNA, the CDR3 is TGTGCCAGCAGCTCGGTCGGAGGAGTCCATAATCAGCCCCAGCATTTT.

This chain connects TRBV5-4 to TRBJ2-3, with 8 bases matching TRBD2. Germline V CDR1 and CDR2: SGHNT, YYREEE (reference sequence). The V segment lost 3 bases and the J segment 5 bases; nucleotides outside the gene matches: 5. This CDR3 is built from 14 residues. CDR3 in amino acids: CASSSRLAGDTQYF. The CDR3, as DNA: TGTGCCAGCAGCTCCCGGCTAGCGGGAGATACGCAGTATTTT.

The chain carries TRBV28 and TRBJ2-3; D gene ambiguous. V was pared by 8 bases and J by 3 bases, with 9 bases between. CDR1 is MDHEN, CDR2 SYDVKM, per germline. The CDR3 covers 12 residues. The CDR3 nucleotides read TGTGCCAGCTCCCTCGGGACAGATACGCAGTATTTT. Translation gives CASSLGTDTQYF.

The CDR3 bases are TGTGCCAGTAGTACTCAGGCGGCGGATCAGCCCCAGCATTTT. Protein product: CASSTQAADQPQHF. V gene TRBV19 combines with J gene TRBJ1-5; no firm D call. The length of the CDR3 is 14 residues. In germline, CDR1 is LNHDA, CDR2 SQIVND (reference sequence). The V and J ends lost 4 bases and 5 bases respectively, with 12 bases between them.

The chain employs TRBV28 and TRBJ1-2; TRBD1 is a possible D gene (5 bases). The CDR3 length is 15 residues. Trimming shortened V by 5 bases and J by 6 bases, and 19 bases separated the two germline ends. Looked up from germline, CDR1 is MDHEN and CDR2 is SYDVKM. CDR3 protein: CASSRRSGPVDGYTF. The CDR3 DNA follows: TGTGCCAGCAGTCGAAGGTCGGGACCAGTTGATGGCTACACCTTC.

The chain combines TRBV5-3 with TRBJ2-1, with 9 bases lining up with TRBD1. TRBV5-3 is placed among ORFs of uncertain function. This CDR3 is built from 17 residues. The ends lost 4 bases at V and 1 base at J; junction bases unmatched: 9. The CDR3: CARSKTGGEWSYNEQFF. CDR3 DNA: TGTGCCAGAAGCAAAACAGGGGGCGAATGGTCCTACAATGAGCAGTTCTTC.

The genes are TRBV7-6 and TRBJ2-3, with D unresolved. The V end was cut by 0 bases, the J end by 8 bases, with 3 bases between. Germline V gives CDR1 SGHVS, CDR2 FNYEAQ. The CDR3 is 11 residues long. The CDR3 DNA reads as TGTGCCAGCAGCTTAGCGGGTACGCAGTATTTT. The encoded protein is CASSLAGTQYF.

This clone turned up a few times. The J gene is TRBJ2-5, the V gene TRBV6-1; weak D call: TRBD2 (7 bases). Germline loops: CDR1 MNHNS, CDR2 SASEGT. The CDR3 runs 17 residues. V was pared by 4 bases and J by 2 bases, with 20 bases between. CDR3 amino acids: CASSGKWRERGQETQYF. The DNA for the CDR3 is TGTGCCAGCAGTGGGAAGTGGCGGGAGAGGGGGCAAGAGACCCAGTACTTC.

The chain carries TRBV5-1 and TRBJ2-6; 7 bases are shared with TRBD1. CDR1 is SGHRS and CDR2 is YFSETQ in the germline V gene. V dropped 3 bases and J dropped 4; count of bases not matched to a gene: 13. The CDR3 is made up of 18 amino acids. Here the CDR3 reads CASSSSTGVRSGANVLTF. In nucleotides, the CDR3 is TGCGCCAGCAGCTCGTCAACAGGGGTTCGTTCCGGGGCCAACGTCCTGACTTTC.

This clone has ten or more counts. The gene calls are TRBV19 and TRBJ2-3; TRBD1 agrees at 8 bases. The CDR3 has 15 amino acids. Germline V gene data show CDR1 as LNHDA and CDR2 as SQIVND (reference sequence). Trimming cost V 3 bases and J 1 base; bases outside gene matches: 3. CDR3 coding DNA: TGTGCCAGTAGTATGGACAGGGTCGGCACAGATACGCAGTATTTT. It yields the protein CASSMDRVGTDTQYF.

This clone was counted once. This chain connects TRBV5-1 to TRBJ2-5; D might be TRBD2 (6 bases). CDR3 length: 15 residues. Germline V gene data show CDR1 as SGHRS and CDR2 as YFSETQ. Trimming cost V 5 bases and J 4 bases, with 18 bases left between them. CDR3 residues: CASRVDIAGGETQYF. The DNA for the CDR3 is TGCGCCAGCAGGGTTGACATCGCCGGGGGAGAGACCCAGTACTTC.

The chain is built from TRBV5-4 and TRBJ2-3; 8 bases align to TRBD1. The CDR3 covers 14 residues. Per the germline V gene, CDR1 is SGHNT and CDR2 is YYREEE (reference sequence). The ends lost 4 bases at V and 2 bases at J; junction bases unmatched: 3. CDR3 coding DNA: TGTGCCAGCAGCGGGACAGGCCTCACAGATACGCAGTATTTT. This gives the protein CASSGTGLTDTQYF. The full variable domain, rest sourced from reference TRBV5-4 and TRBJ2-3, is ETGVTQSPTHLIKTRGQQVTLRCSSQSGHNTVSWYQQALGQGPQFIFQYYREEENGRGNFPPRFSGLQFPNYSSELNVNALELDDSALYLCASSGTGLTDTQYFGPGTRLTVL.

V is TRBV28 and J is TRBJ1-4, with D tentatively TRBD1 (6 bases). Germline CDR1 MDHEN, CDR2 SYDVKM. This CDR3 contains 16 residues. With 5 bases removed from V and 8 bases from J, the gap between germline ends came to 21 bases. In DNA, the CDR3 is TGTGCCAGCAGTCTATATCTACTGGGGGCGGGGGAAAAACTGTTTTTT. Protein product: CASSLYLLGAGEKLFF.

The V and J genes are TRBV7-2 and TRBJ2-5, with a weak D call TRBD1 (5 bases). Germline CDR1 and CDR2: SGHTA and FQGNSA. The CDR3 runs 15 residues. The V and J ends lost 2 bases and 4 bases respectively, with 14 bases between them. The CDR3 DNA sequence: TGTGCCAGCAGCTTACGCCCAGGGTTAATAGAGACCCAGTACTTC. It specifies CASSLRPGLIETQYF.

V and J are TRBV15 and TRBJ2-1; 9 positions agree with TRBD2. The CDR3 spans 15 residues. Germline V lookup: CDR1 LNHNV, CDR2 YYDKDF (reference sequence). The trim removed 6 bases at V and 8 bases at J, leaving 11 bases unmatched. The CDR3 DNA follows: TGTGCCACCAGGTCAGCGGGAGGCTCTTTACATGAGCAGTTCTTC. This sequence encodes CATRSAGGSLHEQFF. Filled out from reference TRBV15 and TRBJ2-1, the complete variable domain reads DAMVIQNPRYQVTQFGKPVTLSCSQTLNHNVMYWYQQKSSQAPKLLFHYYDKDFNNEADTPDNFQSRRPNTSFCFLDIRSPGLGDTAMYLCATRSAGGSLHEQFFGPGTRLTVL.

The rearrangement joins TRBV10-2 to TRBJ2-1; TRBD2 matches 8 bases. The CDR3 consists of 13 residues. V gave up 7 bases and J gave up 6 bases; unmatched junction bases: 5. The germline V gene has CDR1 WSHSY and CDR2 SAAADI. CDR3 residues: CASMTGGGNEQFF. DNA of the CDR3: TGCGCCAGCATGACGGGAGGGGGCAATGAGCAGTTCTTC.

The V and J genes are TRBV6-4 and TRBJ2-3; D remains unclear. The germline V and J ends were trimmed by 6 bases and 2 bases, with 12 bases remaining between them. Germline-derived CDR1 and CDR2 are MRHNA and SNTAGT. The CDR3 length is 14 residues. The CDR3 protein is CASSATRTTDTQYF. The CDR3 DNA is TGTGCCAGCAGCGCTACACGGACCACAGATACGCAGTATTTT.

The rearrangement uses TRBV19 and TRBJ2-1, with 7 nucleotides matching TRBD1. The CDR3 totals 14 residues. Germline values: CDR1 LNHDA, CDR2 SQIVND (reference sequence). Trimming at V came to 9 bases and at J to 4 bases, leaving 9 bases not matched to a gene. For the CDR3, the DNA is TGTGCCAGCCAAGGGACAGTTCGGTACAATGAGCAGTTCTTC. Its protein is CASQGTVRYNEQFF. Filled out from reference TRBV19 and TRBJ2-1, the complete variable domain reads DGGITQSPKYLFRKEGQNVTLSCEQNLNHDAMYWYRQDPGQGLRLIYYSQIVNDFQKGDIAEGYSVSREKKESFPLTVTSAQKNPTAFYLCASQGTVRYNEQFFGPGTRLTVL.

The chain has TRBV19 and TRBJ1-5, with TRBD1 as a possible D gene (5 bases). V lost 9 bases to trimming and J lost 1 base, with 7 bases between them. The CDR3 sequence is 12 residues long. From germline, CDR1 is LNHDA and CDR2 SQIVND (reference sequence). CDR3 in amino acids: CASRQSNQPQHF. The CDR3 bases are TGTGCCAGCCGACAGAGCAATCAGCCCCAGCATTTT.

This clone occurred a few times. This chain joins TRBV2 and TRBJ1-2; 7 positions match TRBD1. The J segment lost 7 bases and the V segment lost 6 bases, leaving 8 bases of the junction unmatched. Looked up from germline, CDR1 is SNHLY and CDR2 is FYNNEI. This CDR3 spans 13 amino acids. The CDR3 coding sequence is TGTGCCAGCAGCAACGTCAACAGGGGTGGCTACACCTTC. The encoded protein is CASSNVNRGGYTF.

The CDR3 DNA reads TGTGCCAGCAGTGTTGGGTCGGGTAGCACAGATACGCAGTATTTT. This translates into CASSVGSGSTDTQYF. The rearrangement links TRBV6-1 to TRBJ2-3, with D unclear. Germline V lookup: CDR1 MNHNS, CDR2 SASEGT. The CDR3 extends over 15 amino acids. V was pared by 4 bases and J by 0 bases, with 11 bases between.

The CDR3: CASRTGAGVYEQYF. The CDR3, as DNA: TGTGCCAGCAGAACGGGGGCAGGGGTGTACGAGCAGTACTTC. The rearrangement links TRBV28 to TRBJ2-7; possibly TRBD1 or TRBD2 for D (6 bases each). Trimming took 6 bases from V and 4 from J, leaving 16 bases between them. This CDR3 is 14 amino acids long. CDR1 MDHEN and CDR2 SYDVKM come from the germline V gene.

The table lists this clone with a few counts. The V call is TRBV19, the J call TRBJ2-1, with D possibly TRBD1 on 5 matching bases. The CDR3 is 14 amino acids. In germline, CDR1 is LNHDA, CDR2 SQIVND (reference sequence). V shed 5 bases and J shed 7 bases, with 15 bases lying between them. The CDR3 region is CASSYSFGANEQFF. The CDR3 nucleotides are TGTGCCAGTAGTTATAGTTTTGGGGCAAATGAGCAGTTCTTC.

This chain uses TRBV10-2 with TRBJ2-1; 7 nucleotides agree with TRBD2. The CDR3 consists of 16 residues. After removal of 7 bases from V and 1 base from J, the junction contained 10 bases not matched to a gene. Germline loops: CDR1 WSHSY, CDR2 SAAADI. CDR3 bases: TGCGCCAGCACCTGGTTGGGCGGGAGTTCCTACAATGAGCAGTTCTTC. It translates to CASTWLGGSSYNEQFF.